This TCR beta chain was sequenced during a study of glioma-infiltrating T cells after dendritic cell vaccination. Notes on this clone: The antigen is not known.

Specified time point: after dendritic cell vaccination, including at tumor progression/relapse. Fresh-frozen tumor tissue and more than two years of survival data were available for all. No glioblastoma patient carried an isocitrate dehydrogenase mutation. The CDR3 spans 14 residues. CDR1 is SEHNR and CDR2 is FQNEAQ in the germline V gene (reference sequence). The trim removed 4 bases at V and 6 bases at J, leaving 5 bases unmatched. The method was immunoSEQ multiplex PCR; TCRdb's version includes in-frame clones alone and lacks a portion of them. Among about 87,000 clones, 75% to 90% were seen once, and the ten largest hold around 6.5%. Broader study findings: No direct clonality-survival link was found; a diverse polyclonal response may matter. Higher pretreatment TIL content predicted longer progression-free time and survival.

The V and J genes are TRBV7-9 and TRBJ2-3, with 9 bases identical to TRBD1. The source material was blood, sampled after dendritic cell vaccination. This receptor was identified in a human donor with glioblastoma. DNA for the CDR3: TGTGCCAGCAGCTCCCGGGACAGGGAGGATACGCAGTATTTT. Translated: CASSSRDREDTQYF. The entire variable domain, with the rest obtained from reference TRBV7-9 and TRBJ2-3, is as follows: DTGVSQNPRHKITKRGQNVTFRCDPISEHNRLYWYRQTLGQGPEFLTYFQNEAQLEKSRLLSDRFSAERPKGSFSTLEIQRTEQGDSAMYLCASSSRDREDTQYFGPGTRLTVL.